This TCR beta chain was sequenced in a study of TIL therapy for anti-PD-1-resistant metastatic lung cancer. The germline gives CDR1 MNHEY, CDR2 SMNVEV (reference sequence). Deletions cut 5 bases from V and 0 bases from J, with 5 bases between. This CDR3 has 12 residues. Time point given: pre-treatment sample, taken before nivolumab and TIL therapy. Tumor tissue came from excised metastases, mostly pleural nodules or supraclavicular lymph nodes. The immunoSEQ assay was v3. TCRdb's table, derived via immunoSEQ multiplex PCR, lists solely in-frame clones and lacks some. The top ten clones hold 5.6% of a sample with tens of thousands of clones, 55% to 75% of them seen once.

The starting material was tumor tissue, obtained at baseline. This sequence was found in a person aged 25-85 years with non-small cell lung cancer. The chain links TRBV27 to TRBJ2-7, with D hard to call. The CDR3 reads CASSLSSYEQYF. CDR3 in DNA: TGTGCCAGCAGTCTTTCCTCCTACGAGCAGTACTTC.